These 24 T cell receptor beta chains originate from one sample sequenced in a study of OX40 agonist ivuxolimab in advanced cancers. Libraries were built with the immunoSEQ multiplex PCR assay. Entries here come from immuneACCESS through TCRdb and include only in-frame sequences with V and J called. Some clones fail to appear in such tables; in the studies checked, an unresolved V gene covers under half of the shortfall, and the cause of the remainder is unknown. The sample yields approximately 66,000 clones; approximately 83% were counted once. The ten top clones hold about 0.78% of the sample. Sequencing used CD4+ or CD8+ T cells sorted from blood, obtained in a trial of the OX40 agonist ivuxolimab. These receptors all stem from an adult with an advanced solid tumor such as melanoma, head and neck, liver or kidney cancer.

This clone was found once. The chain links TRBV7-2 to TRBJ2-3, with D perhaps matching TRBD2 (5 bases). CDR1 SGHTA and CDR2 FQGNSA come from the germline V gene. Trimming took off 3 bases at V and 0 bases at J, with 10 bases between the two ends. The CDR3 has 15 residues. DNA for the CDR3: TGTGCCAGCAGCTTGAGCGGCGGAAGCACAGATACGCAGTATTTT. The encoded protein is CASSLSGGSTDTQYF.

The chain couples TRBV7-2 to TRBJ1-4; D uncertain. Germline assignment: CDR1 SGHTA and CDR2 FQGNSA. The CDR3 runs to 14 residues. Trimming took 0 bases from V and 10 from J, leaving 12 bases between them. This CDR3 reads CASSLAGIPGKLFF. CDR3 in DNA: TGTGCCAGCAGCTTAGCGGGCATCCCTGGAAAACTGTTTTTT.

The rearrangement links TRBV4-2 to TRBJ2-3, with D perhaps TRBD1 or TRBD2 (8 bases each). Per germline, CDR1 LGHNA and CDR2 YNFKEQ. The CDR3 totals 15 residues. Trimming left V 4 bases short and J 6 bases short, with 17 bases between. The CDR3 DNA reads TGTGCCAGCAGCCTTAGCGGGACAGGCGGCGATACGCAGTATTTT. The encoded protein is CASSLSGTGGDTQYF.

The rearrangement links TRBV28 to TRBJ2-3, with 15 bases identical to TRBD2. Unmatched junction bases numbered 11, after V lost 6 bases and J lost 10 bases. This CDR3 is built from 16 residues. Germline lookup yields CDR1 MDHEN and CDR2 SYDVKM. DNA of the CDR3: TGTGCCAGCAGCGTAACCGGGACTAGCGGGGGGAGGTCGCAGTATTTT. Its protein product is CASSVTGTSGGRSQYF.

This clone was seen a few times. The chain couples TRBV30 to TRBJ2-3; maybe TRBD1 (5 bases). This CDR3 spans 15 amino acids. Germline CDR1 GTSNPN, CDR2 SVGIG (reference sequence). The V end lost 2 bases, the J end lost 1 base, and 13 bases lay between the germline ends. CDR3 DNA: TGTGCCTGGAGTCCAGACAGAGTCCGCACAGATACGCAGTATTTT. Its translation: CAWSPDRVRTDTQYF.

This chain links TRBV6-5 with TRBJ2-7; no definite D call. Between the trimmed V and J ends, which lost 10 bases and 5 bases, there was a span of 6 bases. Germline assignment: CDR1 MNHEY and CDR2 SVGAGI. The CDR3 runs to 9 residues. The CDR3 spells CATDHEQYF. Here the CDR3 DNA reads TGTGCCACCGACCACGAGCAGTACTTC.

This sequence joins TRBV6-1 and TRBJ2-4; TRBD1 matches at 9 bases. Trimming took 7 bases from V and 5 from J; bases not matched to a gene: 9. Germline V gene data show CDR1 as MNHNS and CDR2 as SASEGT. This CDR3 spans 15 amino acids. The CDR3 DNA reads as TGTGCCAGCAATCCGGACAGGGGTGGGGAAAACATTCAGTACTTC. Protein sequence: CASNPDRGGENIQYF.

This chain joins TRBV6-1 and TRBJ2-5; D is uncertain. Germline V lookup: CDR1 MNHNS, CDR2 SASEGT. This CDR3 region has 13 residues. Trimming left V 3 bases short and J 1 base short, with 6 bases between. As DNA, the CDR3 is TGTGCCAGCAGTGACCAGCCCCAAGAGACCCAGTACTTC. It codes for CASSDQPQETQYF.

The rearrangement uses TRBV14 and TRBJ2-1, with a possible D match to TRBD2 (5 bases). The germline CDR1 and CDR2 sequences are SGHDN and FVKESK. V was clipped by 5 bases and J by 2 bases, with 13 bases between them. The CDR3 has 15 amino acids. The CDR3: CASSEGLRTYNEQFF. Here the CDR3 DNA reads TGTGCCAGCAGCGAAGGACTCAGAACCTACAATGAGCAGTTCTTC.

The V and J genes are TRBV7-2 and TRBJ2-5; TRBD2 agrees at 7 bases. The CDR3 has 17 amino acids. Germline CDR1 reads SGHTA; CDR2 reads FQGNSA. V shed 0 bases and J 1 base; nucleotides not matched to a gene: 8. The CDR3 DNA reads as TGTGCCAGCAGCTTAGCGCTGGGTAGCGGGTTCCAAGAGACCCAGTACTTC. This gives the protein CASSLALGSGFQETQYF. The full variable domain, completed using reference TRBV7-2 and TRBJ2-5, is GAGVSQSPSNKVTEKGKDVELRCDPISGHTALYWYRQSLGQGLEFLIYFQGNSAPDKSGLPSDRFSAERTGGSVSTLTIQRTQQEDSAVYLCASSLALGSGFQETQYFGPGTRLLVL.

The chain is built from TRBV7-2 and TRBJ1-3; D is perhaps TRBD1 (6 bases). Germline values: CDR1 SGHTA, CDR2 FQGNSA. The CDR3 runs to 17 residues. Trimming shortened V by 1 base and J by 4 bases, and 17 bases separated the two germline ends. The CDR3 sequence: CASSLVGPLGAGNTIYF. The CDR3 DNA is TGTGCCAGCAGCTTAGTCGGGCCCTTGGGGGCCGGAAACACCATATATTTT.

In DNA form, the CDR3 reads TGTGCCAGCTCACCACGAACGGGGTCCGGGGCCAACGTCCTGACTTTC. This gives the protein CASSPRTGSGANVLTF. This chain uses TRBV18 with TRBJ2-6, with a possible D match to TRBD2 (5 bases). The CDR3 has 16 residues. Trimming removed 1 base at V and 4 bases at J, with 11 bases between. The germline V gene encodes CDR1 KGHSH and CDR2 LQKENI.

The chain combines TRBV19 with TRBJ2-1; D ambiguous. This CDR3 has 16 amino acids. In germline, CDR1 is LNHDA, CDR2 SQIVND (reference sequence). The V and J ends lost 3 bases and 4 bases respectively, with 16 bases between them. The DNA of the CDR3 is TGTGCCAGTAGTATTAGAGACGGAAGGTTGTACAATGAGCAGTTCTTC. Protein: CASSIRDGRLYNEQFF.

The V and J genes are TRBV29-1 and TRBJ2-5, with 7 bases fitting TRBD1. Germline V lookup: CDR1 SQVTM, CDR2 ANQGSEA. This CDR3 spans 11 amino acids. J gave up 3 bases and V 7 bases, and 2 bases lay outside the gene matches. The CDR3 sequence is CSGGQEETQYF. Written as DNA, the CDR3 is TGCAGCGGCGGACAGGAAGAGACCCAGTACTTC. The complete variable domain, with remaining parts taken from reference TRBV29-1 and TRBJ2-5, reads SAVISQKPSRDICQRGTSLTIQCQVDSQVTMMFWYRQQPGQSLTLIATANQGSEATYESGFVIDKFPISRPNLTFSTLTVSNMSPEDSSIYLCSGGQEETQYFGPGTRLLVL.

The chain links TRBV18 to TRBJ2-4, with unresolved D. V was pared by 3 bases and J by 0 bases, with 15 bases between. This CDR3 contains 17 residues. Germline V gene data show CDR1 as KGHSH and CDR2 as LQKENI. The CDR3 reads CASSPVVTGKAKNIQYF. Written as DNA, the CDR3 is TGTGCCAGCTCACCGGTCGTAACTGGGAAAGCCAAAAACATTCAGTACTTC.

The chain combines TRBV10-3 with TRBJ1-2; D not certain. This CDR3 spans 13 amino acids. Germline V gene data show CDR1 as ENHRY and CDR2 as SYGVKD. V was clipped by 3 bases and J by 3 bases, with 8 bases between them. The CDR3 region has the DNA TGTGCCATCAGTGAAGGAGGGTACTATGGCTACACCTTC. Its translation: CAISEGGYYGYTF.

The V and J genes are TRBV7-9 and TRBJ2-7; 9 bases line up with TRBD1. The CDR3 is made up of 14 amino acids. V shed 1 base, J shed 6 bases, and the junction held 4 bases outside the gene matches. Germline V gene data show CDR1 as SEHNR and CDR2 as FQNEAQ (reference sequence). The DNA of the CDR3 is TGTGCCAGCAGCTTAGTGGGACAGGGTGGCGAGCAGTACTTC. Residues: CASSLVGQGGEQYF.

The rearrangement uses TRBV6-5 and TRBJ2-3; 7 nucleotides align to TRBD2. Per germline, CDR1 MNHEY and CDR2 SVGAGI. V lost 6 bases to trimming and J lost 2 bases; unmatched junction nucleotides: 5. This CDR3 is built from 14 residues. The CDR3: CASRAGRHTDTQYF. CDR3 bases: TGTGCCAGCAGAGCGGGACGCCACACAGATACGCAGTATTTT.

J is TRBJ2-2 and V is TRBV6-5; D is possibly TRBD2 (5 bases). V lost 4 bases, J lost 1 base, and 10 bases lay in between. Germline V gives CDR1 MNHEY, CDR2 SVGAGI. The CDR3 has 15 residues. The CDR3 reads CASSSPGRNTGELFF. The CDR3 region has the DNA TGTGCCAGCAGTTCCCCGGGGAGGAACACCGGGGAGCTGTTTTTT.

V is TRBV2 and J is TRBJ2-2; D remains unclear. The germline V gene has CDR1 SNHLY and CDR2 FYNNEI. V gave up 1 base and J gave up 4 bases, with 10 bases separating them. CDR3 length: 15 residues. The CDR3: CASSEVLVLTGELFF. CDR3 sequence (DNA): TGTGCCAGCAGTGAAGTTCTCGTCCTCACCGGGGAGCTGTTTTTT.

J is TRBJ2-3 and V is TRBV11-2, with 7 bases identical to TRBD2. CDR1 is SGHAT and CDR2 is FQNNGV in the germline V gene. J was trimmed by 6 bases and V by 6 bases; bases with no gene match: 12. The CDR3 has 15 amino acids. This CDR3 is CASRGTSRETDTQYF. As DNA, the CDR3 is TGTGCCAGCAGAGGAACGTCGCGGGAGACGGATACGCAGTATTTT. Full variable domain (rest looked up from reference TRBV11-2 and TRBJ2-3): EAGVAQSPRYKIIEKRQSVAFWCNPISGHATLYWYQQILGQGPKLLIQFQNNGVVDDSQLPKDRFSAERLKGVDSTLKIQPAKLEDSAVYLCASRGTSRETDTQYFGPGTRLTVL.

The genes are TRBV7-9 and TRBJ2-1; 13 bases are a match to TRBD2. Germline CDR1 reads SEHNR; CDR2 reads FQNEAQ (reference sequence). The ends lost 4 bases at V and 6 bases at J; junction bases unmatched: 3. The CDR3 consists of 15 residues. The CDR3, as DNA: TGTGCCAGCAGCTCAGGGACTAGCGGGACCAATGAGCAGTTCTTC. Its translation: CASSSGTSGTNEQFF.

The J gene is TRBJ1-5, the V gene TRBV19, with D possibly being TRBD1 (5 bases). Germline V lookup: CDR1 LNHDA, CDR2 SQIVND (reference sequence). V was clipped by 5 bases and J by 6 bases, with 11 bases between them. The CDR3 has 13 amino acids. As DNA, the CDR3 is TGTGCCAGTAGTCTTTACGGGGGTCAGCCCCAGCATTTT. It translates to CASSLYGGQPQHF.

This sequence joins TRBV18 and TRBJ2-7; D is undetermined. The germline V gene has CDR1 KGHSH and CDR2 LQKENI. The length of the CDR3 is 14 residues. Trimming took off 0 bases at V and 5 bases at J, with 11 bases between the two ends. The CDR3 sequence is CASSPPAGTNEQYF. In nucleotides, the CDR3 is TGTGCCAGCTCACCACCGGCAGGTACCAACGAGCAGTACTTC. The whole variable domain, remainder taken from reference TRBV18 and TRBJ2-7, is NAGVMQNPRHLVRRRGQEARLRCSPMKGHSHVYWYRQLPEEGLKFMVYLQKENIIDESGMPKERFSAEFPKEGPSILRIQQVVRGDSAAYFCASSPPAGTNEQYFGPGTRLTVT.